This entry is about one T cell receptor beta chain. No antigen is known for it. At sampling all donors were nominally healthy, likely with unrecorded immune exposures. The entry originates in a study of cytomegalovirus exposure and HLA in healthy donors. The primer mix had 60 Vbeta and 13 Jbeta primers. Generated by immunoSEQ multiplex PCR, the TCRdb table keeps only in-frame clones and is missing some. The data show about 200,000 clones, approximately 81% seen once. Study outcomes and limitations: Accurate prediction of HLA-A and HLA-B alleles (for most subjects) was reportedly achieved from TCR beta sequences. A later analysis reportedly identified an Asian-associated ancestry cluster as carrying fewer N-insertions than the approximately 670-donor mean. It is likely that the observed cluster of highly shared sequence variants was a sequencing artifact.

This clonotype was obtained from a man aged 25 to 40 in good health and CMV-seronegative. The sequenced sample consisted of PBMCs.

The CDR3 here is CASSPLGGYHEQYF. The CDR3 bases are TGTGCCAGCTCACCTCTTGGAGGATATCACGAGCAGTACTTC. The genes are TRBV18 and TRBJ2-7; the D gene is possibly TRBD2 (5 bases). Germline values: CDR1 KGHSH, CDR2 LQKENI. V lost 3 bases and J lost 5, with 14 bases in between. There are 14 residues in the CDR3.